A selection of T cell receptor beta chains follows, all from one sample in a study of cytomegalovirus exposure and HLA in healthy donors. Produced via immunoSEQ multiplex PCR; TCRdb's table is partial and in-frame only. Among roughly 220,000 clones, more than 65% were seen once, and the ten largest hold 1.8%. The sample consisted of PBMCs. All receptors derive from a woman between 25 and 40 years old in good health and CMV-seronegative. Both conserved end residues are part of each CDR3. The order of the fields is clone size, J gene, D gene, CDR3 length, V gene, CDR3 DNA, CDR3 protein. A D gene is named only where the DNA matches it firmly. Rows give clone size only sometimes, using once, few, many, or a class for an expanded clone.

NA TRBJ2-1 NA 13 TRBV4-1 TGCGCCAGCAGCCACCCCAGGGGCAATGAGCAGTTCTTC CASSHPRGNEQFF
NA TRBJ2-2 NA 14 TRBV29-1 TGCAGCGTTACCCCGGGAGTCGACACCGGGGAGCTGTTTTTT CSVTPGVDTGELFF
NA TRBJ2-7 TRBD2 16 TRBV16 TGTGCCAGCAGCCTTGTCGTAGCGGGAGGGTCCTACGAGCAGTACTTC CASSLVVAGGSYEQYF
few TRBJ2-7 NA 13 TRBV6-5 TGTGCCAGCAGTTACGGGCAGATTTACGAGCAGTACTTC CASSYGQIYEQYF
few TRBJ1-3 NA 16 TRBV5-6 TGTGCCAGCAGTCTCCGCGGGGGGCTTCTTGGAAACACCATATATTTT CASSLRGGLLGNTIYF
NA TRBJ1-2 TRBD1 16 TRBV10-3 TGTGCCATCAGTGGCCCGTCAGGGGGCAAGCAGGATGGCTACACCTTC CAISGPSGGKQDGYTF
NA TRBJ1-5 NA 15 TRBV11-2 TGTGCCAGCAGCTTAGACACCGGGACAAATCAGCCCCAGCATTTT CASSLDTGTNQPQHF
NA TRBJ2-1 TRBD1 15 TRBV2 TGTGCCAGCAGTTCGGACAGGGGGGGCTACAATGAGCAGTTCTTC CASSSDRGGYNEQFF
NA TRBJ2-5 NA 13 TRBV7-7 TGTGCTAGCAGCTTAGTGGGAGTAGAGACCCAGTACTTC CASSLVGVETQYF
NA TRBJ1-6 TRBD1 16 TRBV28 TGTGCCAGCACCGACCTGGACAGGCCCGATAATTCACCCCTCCACTTT CASTDLDRPDNSPLHF